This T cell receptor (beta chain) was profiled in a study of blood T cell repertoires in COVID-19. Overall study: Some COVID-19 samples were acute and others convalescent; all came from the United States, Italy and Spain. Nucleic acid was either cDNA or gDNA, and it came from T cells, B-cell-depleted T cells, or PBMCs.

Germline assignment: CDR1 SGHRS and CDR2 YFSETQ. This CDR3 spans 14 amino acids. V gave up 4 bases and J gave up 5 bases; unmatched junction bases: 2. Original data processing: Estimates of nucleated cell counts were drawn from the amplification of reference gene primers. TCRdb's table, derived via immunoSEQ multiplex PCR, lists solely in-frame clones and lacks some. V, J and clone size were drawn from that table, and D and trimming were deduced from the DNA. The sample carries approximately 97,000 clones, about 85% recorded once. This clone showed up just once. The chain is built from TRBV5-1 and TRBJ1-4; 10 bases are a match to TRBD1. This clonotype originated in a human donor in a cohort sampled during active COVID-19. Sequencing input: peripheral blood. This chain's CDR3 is CASSPGQGNEKLFF. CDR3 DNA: TGCGCCAGCAGCCCGGGACAGGGGAATGAAAAACTGTTTTTT.